A single sample is the source of the 3 T cell receptor beta chains below, sequenced in a study of T cell responses to AZD1222 COVID-19 vaccine. Measured with immunoSEQ multiplex PCR; TCRdb has only the in-frame clones, and not every one. In the table there are approximately 110,000 clones, more than 75% of which are singletons. The sequencing used peripheral blood, collected on day 0 of AZD1222 vaccination. These receptors were obtained from an adult in good health.

CDR3 DNA sequence: TGTGCCAGCAGCGTTAGCGGGTTTGGGCGCACAGATACGCAGTATTTT. This sequence encodes CASSVSGFGRTDTQYF. J is TRBJ2-3 and V is TRBV9; 7 nucleotides agree with TRBD2. The V segment lost 2 bases and the J segment 1 base; nucleotides outside the gene matches: 7. Germline-derived CDR1 and CDR2 are SGDLS and YYNGEE. There are 16 residues in the CDR3.

The table lists this clone with a few counts. The chain couples TRBV21-1 to TRBJ1-1; the listed D gene, TRBD1, was not tested against the DNA. TRBV21-1 is shown as a pseudogene. CDR3 length: 17 amino acids. CDR3 region: CASSNGDRGTVNTEAFF. CDR3 bases: TGTGCCAGCAGCAATGGGGACAGGGGTACGGTGAACACTGAAGCTTTCTTT.

The chain uses TRBV6-5 and TRBJ2-1, with 7 bases lining up with TRBD1. The ends lost 8 bases at V and 0 bases at J; junction bases unmatched: 7. From germline, CDR1 is MNHEY and CDR2 SVGAGI. This CDR3 spans 15 amino acids. DNA for the CDR3: TGTGCCAGCGTTCGAGGGGACAGCTCCTACAATGAGCAGTTCTTC. This gives the protein CASVRGDSSYNEQFF.